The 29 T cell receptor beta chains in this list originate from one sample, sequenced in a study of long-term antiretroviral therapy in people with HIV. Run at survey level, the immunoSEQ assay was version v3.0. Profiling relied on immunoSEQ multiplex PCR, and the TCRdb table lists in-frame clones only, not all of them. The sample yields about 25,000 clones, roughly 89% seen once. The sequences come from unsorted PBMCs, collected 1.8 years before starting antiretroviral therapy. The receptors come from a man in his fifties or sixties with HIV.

The CDR3 nucleotides are TGTGCCAGCAGCCCCCGCCGGGGACAGGGGAAGACCGGGGAGCTGTTTTTT. Translating it yields CASSPRRGQGKTGELFF. The chain recombines TRBV21-1 with TRBJ2-2; the table's D call of TRBD1 was not tested on the DNA. TRBV21-1 is a pseudogene. The CDR3 extends over 17 amino acids.

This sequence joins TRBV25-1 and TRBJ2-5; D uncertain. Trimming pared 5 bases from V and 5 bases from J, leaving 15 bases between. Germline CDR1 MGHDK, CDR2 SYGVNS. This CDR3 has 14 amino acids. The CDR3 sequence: CASSSPRGLETQYF. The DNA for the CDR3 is TGTGCCAGCAGTTCCCCTCGTGGGCTGGAGACCCAGTACTTC.

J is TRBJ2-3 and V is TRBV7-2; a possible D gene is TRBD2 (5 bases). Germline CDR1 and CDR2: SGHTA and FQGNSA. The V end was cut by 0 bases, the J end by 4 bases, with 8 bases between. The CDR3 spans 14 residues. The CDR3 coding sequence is TGTGCCAGCAGCTTAGCAGCCGGGGCAGATACGCAGTATTTT. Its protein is CASSLAAGADTQYF.

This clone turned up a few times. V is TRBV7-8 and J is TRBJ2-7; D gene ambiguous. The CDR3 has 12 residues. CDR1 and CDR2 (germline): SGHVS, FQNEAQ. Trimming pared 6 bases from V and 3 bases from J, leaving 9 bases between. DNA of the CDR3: TGTGCCAGCAGAGAGGACCACTACGAGCAGTACTTC. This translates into CASREDHYEQYF.

This chain's CDR3 is CASSLAVGSGNTIYF. DNA for the CDR3: TGCGCCAGCAGCTTGGCCGTAGGCTCTGGAAACACCATATATTTT. The V gene is TRBV5-1, the J gene TRBJ1-3; D unresolved. The V end lost 0 bases, the J end lost 0 bases, and 7 bases lay between the germline ends. Germline V gene data show CDR1 as SGHRS and CDR2 as YFSETQ. This CDR3 is 15 amino acids long.

As DNA, the CDR3 is TGTGCCAGCAGTCTACACAGGGGGAGCAATCAGCCCCAGCATTTT. Translated, it gives CASSLHRGSNQPQHF. The genes are TRBV6-6 and TRBJ1-5, with 8 bases identical to TRBD1. V shed 5 bases and J 1 base; nucleotides not matched to a gene: 4. CDR1 and CDR2 (germline): MNHNY, SVGAGI (reference sequence). The CDR3 runs 15 residues.

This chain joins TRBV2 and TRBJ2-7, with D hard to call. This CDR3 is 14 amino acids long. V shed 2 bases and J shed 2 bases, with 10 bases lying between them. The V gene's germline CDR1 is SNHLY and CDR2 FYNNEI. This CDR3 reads CASSELLGAYEQYF. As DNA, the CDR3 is TGTGCCAGCAGTGAACTCTTGGGCGCCTACGAGCAGTACTTC.

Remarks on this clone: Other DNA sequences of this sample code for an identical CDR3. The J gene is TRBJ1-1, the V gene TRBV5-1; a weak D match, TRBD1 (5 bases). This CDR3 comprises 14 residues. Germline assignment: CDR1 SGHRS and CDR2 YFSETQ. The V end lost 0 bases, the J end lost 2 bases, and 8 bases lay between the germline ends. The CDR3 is CASSLGGTNTEAFF. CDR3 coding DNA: TGCGCCAGCAGCTTGGGAGGGACTAACACTGAAGCTTTCTTT.

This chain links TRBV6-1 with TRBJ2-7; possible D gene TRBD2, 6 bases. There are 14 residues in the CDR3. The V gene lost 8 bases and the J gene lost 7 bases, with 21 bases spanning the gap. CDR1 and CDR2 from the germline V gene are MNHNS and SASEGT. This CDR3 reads CASLTGAPLGEQYF. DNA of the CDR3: TGTGCCAGCCTGACGGGAGCCCCACTCGGGGAGCAGTACTTC.

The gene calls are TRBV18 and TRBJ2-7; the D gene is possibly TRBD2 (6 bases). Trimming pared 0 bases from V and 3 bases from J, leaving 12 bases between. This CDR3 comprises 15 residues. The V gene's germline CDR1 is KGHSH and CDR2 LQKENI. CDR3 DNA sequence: TGTGCCAGCTCACCACCGGCGCTAGCGCACTACGAGCAGTACTTC. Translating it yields CASSPPALAHYEQYF.

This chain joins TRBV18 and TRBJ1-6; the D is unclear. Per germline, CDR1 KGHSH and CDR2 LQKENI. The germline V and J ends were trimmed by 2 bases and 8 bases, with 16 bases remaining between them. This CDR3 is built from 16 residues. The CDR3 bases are TGTGCCAGCTCACCAAGAATAGTAGGGATTGATTCACCCCTCCACTTT. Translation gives CASSPRIVGIDSPLHF.

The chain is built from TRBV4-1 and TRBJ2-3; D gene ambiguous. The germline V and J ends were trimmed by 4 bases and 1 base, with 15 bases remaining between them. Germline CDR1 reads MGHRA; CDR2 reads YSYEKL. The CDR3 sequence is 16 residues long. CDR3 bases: TGCGCCAGCAGCCCCAGGAATTCGGAAGGCACAGATACGCAGTATTTT. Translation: CASSPRNSEGTDTQYF.

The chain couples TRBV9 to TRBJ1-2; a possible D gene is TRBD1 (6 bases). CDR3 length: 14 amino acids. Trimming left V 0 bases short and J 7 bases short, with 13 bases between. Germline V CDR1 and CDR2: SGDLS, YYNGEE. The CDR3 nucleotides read TGTGCCAGCAGCGTAGGCAGGGGCTCAGTTGGCTACACCTTC. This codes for CASSVGRGSVGYTF.

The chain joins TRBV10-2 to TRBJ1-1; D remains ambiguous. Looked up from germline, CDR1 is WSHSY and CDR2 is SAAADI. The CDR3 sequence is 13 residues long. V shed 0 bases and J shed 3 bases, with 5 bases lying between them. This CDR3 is CASSESQYTEAFF. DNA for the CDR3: TGCGCCAGCAGTGAGTCCCAGTACACTGAAGCTTTCTTT.

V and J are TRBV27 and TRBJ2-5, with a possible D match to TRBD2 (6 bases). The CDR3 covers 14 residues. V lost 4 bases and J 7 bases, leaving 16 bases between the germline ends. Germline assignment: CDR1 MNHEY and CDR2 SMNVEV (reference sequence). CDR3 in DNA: TGTGCCAGCAGTTCACTGACTAGGGTAGGGACCCAGTACTTC. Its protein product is CASSSLTRVGTQYF.

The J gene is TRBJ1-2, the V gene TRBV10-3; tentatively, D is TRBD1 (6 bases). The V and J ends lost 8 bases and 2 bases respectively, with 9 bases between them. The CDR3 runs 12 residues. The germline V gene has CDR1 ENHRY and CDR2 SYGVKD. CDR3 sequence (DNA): TGTGCCATCCGGGACACAAACTATGGCTACACCTTC. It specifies CAIRDTNYGYTF.

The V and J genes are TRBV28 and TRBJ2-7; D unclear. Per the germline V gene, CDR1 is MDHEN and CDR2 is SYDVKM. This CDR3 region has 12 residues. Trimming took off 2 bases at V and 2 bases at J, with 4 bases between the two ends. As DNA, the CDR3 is TGTGCCAGCAGTTTAACCGCCTACGAGCAGTACTTC. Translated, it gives CASSLTAYEQYF. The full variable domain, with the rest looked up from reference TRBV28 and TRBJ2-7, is DVKVTQSSRYLVKRTGEKVFLECVQDMDHENMFWYRQDPGLGLRLIYFSYDVKMKEKGDIPEGYSVSREKKERFSLILESASTNQTSMYLCASSLTAYEQYFGPGTRLTVT.

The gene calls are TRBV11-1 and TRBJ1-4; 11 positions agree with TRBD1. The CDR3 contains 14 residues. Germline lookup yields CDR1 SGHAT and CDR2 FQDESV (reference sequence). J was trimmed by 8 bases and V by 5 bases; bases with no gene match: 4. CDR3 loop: CASSPDRGLEKLFF. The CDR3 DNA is TGTGCCAGCAGCCCGGACAGGGGGCTCGAAAAACTGTTTTTT.

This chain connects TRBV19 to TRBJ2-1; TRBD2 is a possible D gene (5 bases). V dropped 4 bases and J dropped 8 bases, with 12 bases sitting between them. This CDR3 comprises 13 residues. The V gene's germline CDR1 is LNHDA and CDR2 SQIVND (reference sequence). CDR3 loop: CASSTGMVDEQFF. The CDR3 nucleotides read TGTGCCAGTAGTACGGGGATGGTGGATGAGCAGTTCTTC.

The CDR3 sequence: CASSASKNTGELFF. CDR3 nucleotides: TGCGCCAGCAGTGCTAGTAAAAACACCGGGGAGCTGTTTTTT. The rearrangement joins TRBV10-1 to TRBJ2-2; the D is unclear. This CDR3 is built from 14 residues. The germline V and J ends were trimmed by 4 bases and 2 bases, with 8 bases remaining between them. In germline, CDR1 is WNHNN, CDR2 SYGVQD (reference sequence).

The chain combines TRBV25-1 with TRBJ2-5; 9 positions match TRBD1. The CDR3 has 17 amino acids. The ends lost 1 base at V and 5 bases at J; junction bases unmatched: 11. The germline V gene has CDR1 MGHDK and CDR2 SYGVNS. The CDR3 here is CASSEWGQGRSSETQYF. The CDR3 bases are TGTGCCAGCAGTGAATGGGGACAGGGCCGGAGTAGCGAGACCCAGTACTTC.

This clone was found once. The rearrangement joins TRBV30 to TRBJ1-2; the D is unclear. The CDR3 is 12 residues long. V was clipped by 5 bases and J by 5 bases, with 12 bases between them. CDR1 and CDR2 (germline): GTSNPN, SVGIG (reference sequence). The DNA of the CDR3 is TGTGCCTGGGGTCCCCAAGTATATGGCTACACCTTC. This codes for CAWGPQVYGYTF.

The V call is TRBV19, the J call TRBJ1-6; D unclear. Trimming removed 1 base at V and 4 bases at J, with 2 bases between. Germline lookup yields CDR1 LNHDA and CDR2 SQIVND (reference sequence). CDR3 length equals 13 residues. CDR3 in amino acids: CASSIVYNSPLHF. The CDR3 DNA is TGTGCCAGTAGTATAGTTTATAATTCACCCCTCCACTTT.

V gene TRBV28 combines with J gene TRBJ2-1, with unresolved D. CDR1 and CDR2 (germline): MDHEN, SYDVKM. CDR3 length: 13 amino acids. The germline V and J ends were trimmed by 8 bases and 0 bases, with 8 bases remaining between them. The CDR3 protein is CASSMSSYNEQFF. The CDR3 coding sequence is TGTGCCAGCTCTATGAGCTCCTACAATGAGCAGTTCTTC.

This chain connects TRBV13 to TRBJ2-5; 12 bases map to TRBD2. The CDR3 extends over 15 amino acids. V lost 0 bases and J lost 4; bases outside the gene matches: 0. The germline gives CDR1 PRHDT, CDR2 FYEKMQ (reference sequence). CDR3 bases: TGTGCCAGCAGCTTAGGGACTAGCGGGGGAGAGACCCAGTACTTC. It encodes CASSLGTSGGETQYF.

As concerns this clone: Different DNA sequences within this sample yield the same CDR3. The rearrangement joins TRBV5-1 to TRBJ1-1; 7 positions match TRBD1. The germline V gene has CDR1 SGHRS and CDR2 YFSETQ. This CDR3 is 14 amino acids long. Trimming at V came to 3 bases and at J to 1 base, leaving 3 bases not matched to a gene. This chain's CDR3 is CASSSQGGNTEAFF. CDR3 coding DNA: TGCGCCAGCAGCTCCCAGGGGGGGAACACTGAAGCTTTCTTT.

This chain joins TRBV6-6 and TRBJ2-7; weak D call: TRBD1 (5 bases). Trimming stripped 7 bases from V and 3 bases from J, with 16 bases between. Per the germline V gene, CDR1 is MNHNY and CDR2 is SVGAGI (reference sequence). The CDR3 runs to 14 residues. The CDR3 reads CASTPAGHLYEQYF. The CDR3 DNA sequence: TGTGCCAGCACTCCTGCCGGACATCTCTACGAGCAGTACTTC.

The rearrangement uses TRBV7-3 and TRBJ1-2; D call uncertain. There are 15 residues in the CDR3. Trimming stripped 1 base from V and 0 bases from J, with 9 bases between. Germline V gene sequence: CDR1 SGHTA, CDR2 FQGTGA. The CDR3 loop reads CASSLNSATNYGYTF. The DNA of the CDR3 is TGTGCCAGCAGCTTAAACAGTGCTACTAACTATGGCTACACCTTC.

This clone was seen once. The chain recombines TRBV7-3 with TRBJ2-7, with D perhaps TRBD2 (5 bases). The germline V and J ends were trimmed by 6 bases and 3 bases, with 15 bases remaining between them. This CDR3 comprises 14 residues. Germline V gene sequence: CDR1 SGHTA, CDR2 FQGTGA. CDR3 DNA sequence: TGTGCCAGCAGGGACCAGCGGAGAGGCTACGAGCAGTACTTC. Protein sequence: CASRDQRRGYEQYF.